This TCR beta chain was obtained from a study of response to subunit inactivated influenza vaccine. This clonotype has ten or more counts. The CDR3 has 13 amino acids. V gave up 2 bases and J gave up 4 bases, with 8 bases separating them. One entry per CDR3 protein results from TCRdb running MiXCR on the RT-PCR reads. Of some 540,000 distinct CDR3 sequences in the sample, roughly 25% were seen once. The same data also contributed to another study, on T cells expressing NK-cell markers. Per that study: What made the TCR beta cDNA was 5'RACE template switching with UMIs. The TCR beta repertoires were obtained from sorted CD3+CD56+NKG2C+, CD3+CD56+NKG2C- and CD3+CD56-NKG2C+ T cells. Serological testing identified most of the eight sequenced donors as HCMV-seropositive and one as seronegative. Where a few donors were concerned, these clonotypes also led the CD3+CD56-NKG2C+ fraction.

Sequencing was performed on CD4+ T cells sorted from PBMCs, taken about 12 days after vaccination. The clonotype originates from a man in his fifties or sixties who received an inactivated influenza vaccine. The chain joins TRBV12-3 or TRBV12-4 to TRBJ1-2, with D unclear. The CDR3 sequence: CASSLRGGYGYTF. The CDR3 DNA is TGTGCCAGCAGTTTACGAGGCGGCTATGGCTACACCTTC.